This T cell receptor beta chain comes out of a study of PD-1 blockade in classical Hodgkin lymphoma. Note on this clone: The target antigen is unknown.

Overall study findings and caveats: CD4+ but not CD8+ TCR diversity rose significantly by C4D1. Sources of repertoire differences remain undefined, possibly disease activity or prior therapy. Those achieving complete response showed baseline diversity like newly diagnosed patients.

Time point of the sample: cycle 4 day 1 (C4D1), after more than five weeks of nivolumab. All the patients suffered relapse after autologous stem cell transplantation, and brentuximab vedotin exposure differed. The assay was immunoSEQ multiplex PCR, and TCRdb's table has in-frame clones only and misses some. The table has tens of thousands of clones, about 89% seen once. The sample in question was peripheral blood mononuclear cells (PBMCs), obtained before the fourth cycle of nivolumab. This receptor was identified in a human donor with classical Hodgkin lymphoma.

The CDR3 DNA sequence: TGCGCCAGCAGCGCGGATGACCCGGGCACTGAAGCTTTCTTT. Its translation is CASSADDPGTEAFF. The chain links TRBV5-1 to TRBJ1-1, with D unclear. Trimming removed 4 bases from V and 4 bases from J, with 14 bases in between. This CDR3 has 14 residues. Per the germline V gene, CDR1 is SGHRS and CDR2 is YFSETQ.